This T cell receptor (beta chain) is from a study of cytomegalovirus exposure and HLA in healthy donors. Broader study findings: Donors belonging to an Asian-associated ancestry cluster reportedly showed fewer N-insertions in productive TCRs than the approximately 680-donor mean, according to what a later analysis found. A previous analysis found most TCR beta V segments productive roughly 87% or roughly 30% of the time.

V lost 5 bases, J lost 0 bases, and 11 bases stayed unmatched. Germline assignment: CDR1 SGHTA and CDR2 FQGNSA. The CDR3 totals 18 residues. Primers for the PCR totalled 60 Vbeta and 13 Jbeta. The authors' processing: About 9.9 million of the about 80 million unique TCR beta chains counted in a later analysis were shared. Repertoires were generated with immunoSEQ multiplex PCR, while TCRdb's copy carries only in-frame clones and drops some. Clone size and V and J calls were adopted from that table, with D and trimming inferred from the DNA. The sample lists more than 150,000 clones, roughly 80% occurring once. This clone was seen more than once but under ten times. The antigen is undetermined.

The rearrangement uses TRBV7-2 and TRBJ2-3; 10 nucleotides align to TRBD2. The sequenced material came from PBMCs. The receptor comes from a man in his forties or fifties in good health and CMV-seropositive. The CDR3 nucleotides read TGTGCCAGCAGCCGTCGTAGCGGGAGGCCTTTCAGCACAGATACGCAGTATTTT. It codes for CASSRRSGRPFSTDTQYF. Full variable domain (remainder filled in from reference TRBV7-2 and TRBJ2-3): GAGVSQSPSNKVTEKGKDVELRCDPISGHTALYWYRQSLGQGLEFLIYFQGNSAPDKSGLPSDRFSAERTGGSVSTLTIQRTQQEDSAVYLCASSRRSGRPFSTDTQYFGPGTRLTVL.